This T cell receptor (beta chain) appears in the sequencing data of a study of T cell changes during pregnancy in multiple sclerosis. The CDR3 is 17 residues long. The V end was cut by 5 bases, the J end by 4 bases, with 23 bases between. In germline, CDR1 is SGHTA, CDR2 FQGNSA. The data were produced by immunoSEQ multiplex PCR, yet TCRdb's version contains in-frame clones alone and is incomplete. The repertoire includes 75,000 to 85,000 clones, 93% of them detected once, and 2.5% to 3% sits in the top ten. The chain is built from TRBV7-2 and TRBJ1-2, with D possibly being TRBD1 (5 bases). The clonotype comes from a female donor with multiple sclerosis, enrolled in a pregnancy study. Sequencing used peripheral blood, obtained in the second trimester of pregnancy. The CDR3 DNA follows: TGTGCCAGCAGCCCGACTCCCCAAGACAGCCCAGCCTATGGCTACACCTTC. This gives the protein CASSPTPQDSPAYGYTF. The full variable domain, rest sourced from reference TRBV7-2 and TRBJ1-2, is GAGVSQSPSNKVTEKGKDVELRCDPISGHTALYWYRQSLGQGLEFLIYFQGNSAPDKSGLPSDRFSAERTGGSVSTLTIQRTQQEDSAVYLCASSPTPQDSPAYGYTFGSGTRLTVV.